Reported below is one T cell receptor beta chain. The antigen is not known. The record originates from a study of T cell responses to AZD1222 COVID-19 vaccine. The V and J ends lost 4 bases and 7 bases, in that order; junction bases with no gene match: 14. The CDR3 runs to 15 residues. CDR1 and CDR2 from the germline V gene are SGDLS and YYNGEE. Produced via immunoSEQ multiplex PCR; TCRdb's table is partial and in-frame only. This sample has approximately 150,000 clones, with roughly 88% found just once. Regarding the study as a whole: With dominance at 160-218 and 743-854, vaccine-associated CD4 TCRs spanned spike. Clonal diversity was possibly underestimated, and white British individuals and females predominated among donors. When two AZD1222 doses had been given, Spike-specific TCR breadth and depth rose.

The TCR was taken from an adult in good health. The chain links TRBV9 to TRBJ2-7; 7 bases agree with TRBD1. Sample: peripheral blood, taken on day 0 of MenACWY control vaccination. CDR3 amino acids: CASSTRTGPSGEQYF. CDR3 DNA sequence: TGTGCCAGCAGCACCCGGACAGGCCCCTCGGGGGAGCAGTACTTC.